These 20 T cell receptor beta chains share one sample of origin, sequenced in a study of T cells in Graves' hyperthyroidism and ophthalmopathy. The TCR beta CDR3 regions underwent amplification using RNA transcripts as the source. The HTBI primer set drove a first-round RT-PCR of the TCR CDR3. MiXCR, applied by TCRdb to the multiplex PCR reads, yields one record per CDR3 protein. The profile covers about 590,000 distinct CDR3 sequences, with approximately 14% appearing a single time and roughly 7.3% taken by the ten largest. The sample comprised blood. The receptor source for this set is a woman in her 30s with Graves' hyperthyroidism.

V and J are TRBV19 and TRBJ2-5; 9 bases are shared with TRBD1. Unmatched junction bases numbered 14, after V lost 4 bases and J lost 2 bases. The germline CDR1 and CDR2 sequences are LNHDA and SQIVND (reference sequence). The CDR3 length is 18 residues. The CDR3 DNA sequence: TGTGCCAGTAGTAGCTACGACGTAGGACAGGGGCTTCAAGAGACCCAGTACTTC. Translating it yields CASSSYDVGQGLQETQYF.

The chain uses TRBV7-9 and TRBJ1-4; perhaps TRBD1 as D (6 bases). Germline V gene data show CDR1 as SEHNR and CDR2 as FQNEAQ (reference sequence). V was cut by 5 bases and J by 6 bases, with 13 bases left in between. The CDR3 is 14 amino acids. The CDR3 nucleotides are TGTGCCAGCAGCCCGACGAGGACAGATGAAAAACTGTTTTTT. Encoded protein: CASSPTRTDEKLFF.

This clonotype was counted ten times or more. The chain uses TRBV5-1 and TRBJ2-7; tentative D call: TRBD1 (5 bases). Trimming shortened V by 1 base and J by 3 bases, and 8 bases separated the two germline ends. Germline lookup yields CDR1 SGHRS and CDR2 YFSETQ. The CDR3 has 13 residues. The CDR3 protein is CASSLQGFYEQYF. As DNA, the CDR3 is TGCGCCAGCAGCTTGCAGGGTTTCTACGAGCAGTACTTC.

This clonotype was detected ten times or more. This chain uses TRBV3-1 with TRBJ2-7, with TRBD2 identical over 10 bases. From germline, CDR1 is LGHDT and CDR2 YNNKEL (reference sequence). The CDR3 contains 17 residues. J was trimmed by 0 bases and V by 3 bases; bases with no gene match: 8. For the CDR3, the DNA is TGTGCCAGCAGCCAGGGGGGTGGGACTAGCGTCTCCTACGAGCAGTACTTC. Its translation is CASSQGGGTSVSYEQYF.

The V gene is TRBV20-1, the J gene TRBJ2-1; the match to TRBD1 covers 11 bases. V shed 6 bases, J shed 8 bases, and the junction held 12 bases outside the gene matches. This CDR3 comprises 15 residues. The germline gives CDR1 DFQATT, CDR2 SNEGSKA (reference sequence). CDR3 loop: CSALTTDRGQDEQFF. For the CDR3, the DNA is TGCAGTGCACTAACCACGGACAGGGGGCAGGATGAGCAGTTCTTC.

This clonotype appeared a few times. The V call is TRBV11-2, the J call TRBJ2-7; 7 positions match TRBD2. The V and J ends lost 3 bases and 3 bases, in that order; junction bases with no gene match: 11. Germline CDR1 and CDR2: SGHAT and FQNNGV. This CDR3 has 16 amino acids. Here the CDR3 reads CASSFSPSGDLYEQYF. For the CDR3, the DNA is TGTGCCAGCAGCTTCAGCCCTAGCGGAGACCTCTACGAGCAGTACTTC. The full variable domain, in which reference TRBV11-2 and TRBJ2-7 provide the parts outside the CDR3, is EAGVAQSPRYKIIEKRQSVAFWCNPISGHATLYWYQQILGQGPKLLIQFQNNGVVDDSQLPKDRFSAERLKGVDSTLKIQPAKLEDSAVYLCASSFSPSGDLYEQYFGPGTRLTVT.

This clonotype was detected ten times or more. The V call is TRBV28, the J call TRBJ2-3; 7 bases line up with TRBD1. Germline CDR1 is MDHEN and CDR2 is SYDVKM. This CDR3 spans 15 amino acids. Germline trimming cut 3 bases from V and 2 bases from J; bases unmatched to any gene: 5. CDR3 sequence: CASSFGGTVTDTQYF. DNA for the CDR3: TGTGCCAGCAGTTTTGGTGGGACAGTCACAGATACGCAGTATTTT.

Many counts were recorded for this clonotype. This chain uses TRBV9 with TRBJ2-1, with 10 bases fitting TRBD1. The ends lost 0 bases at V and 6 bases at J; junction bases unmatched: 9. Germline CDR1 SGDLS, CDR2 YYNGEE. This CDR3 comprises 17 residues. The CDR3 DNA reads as TGTGCCAGCAGCGTAGCACCCGGGACAGGGGCGACCAATGAGCAGTTCTTC. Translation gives CASSVAPGTGATNEQFF.

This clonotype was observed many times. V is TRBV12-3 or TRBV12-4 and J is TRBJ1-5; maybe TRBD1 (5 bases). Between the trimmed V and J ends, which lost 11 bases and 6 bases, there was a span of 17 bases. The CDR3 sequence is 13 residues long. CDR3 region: CAVGLGGFQPQHF. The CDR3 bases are TGTGCCGTGGGACTCGGCGGGTTTCAGCCCCAGCATTTT.

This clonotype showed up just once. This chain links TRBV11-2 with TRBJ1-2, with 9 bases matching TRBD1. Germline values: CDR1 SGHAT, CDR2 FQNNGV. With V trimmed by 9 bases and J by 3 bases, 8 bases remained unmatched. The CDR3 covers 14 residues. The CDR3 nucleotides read TGTGCCAGTAGGCGGGACAGGGCTGACTATGGCTACACCTTC. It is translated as CASRRDRADYGYTF.

This CDR3 is CASSPISRVIGELFF. The CDR3 DNA is TGCGCCAGCAGCCCCATTTCCAGGGTAATCGGGGAGCTGTTTTTT. J is TRBJ2-2 and V is TRBV5-1; tentatively, D is TRBD1 (5 bases). This CDR3 is built from 15 residues. Trimming left V 4 bases short and J 7 bases short, with 17 bases between. The germline V gene has CDR1 SGHRS and CDR2 YFSETQ. The variable domain in full, with the rest retrieved from reference TRBV5-1 and TRBJ2-2, is KAGVTQTPRYLIKTRGQQVTLSCSPISGHRSVSWYQQTPGQGLQFLFEYFSETQRNKGNFPGRFSGRQFSNSRSEMNVSTLELGDSALYLCASSPISRVIGELFFGEGSRLTVL.

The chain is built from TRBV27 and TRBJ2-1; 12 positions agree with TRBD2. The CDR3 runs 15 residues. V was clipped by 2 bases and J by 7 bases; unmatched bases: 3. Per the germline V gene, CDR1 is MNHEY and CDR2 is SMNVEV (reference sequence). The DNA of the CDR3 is TGTGCCAGCAGTTTACCCGGGACTAGCGGGAATGAGCAGTTCTTC. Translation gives CASSLPGTSGNEQFF.

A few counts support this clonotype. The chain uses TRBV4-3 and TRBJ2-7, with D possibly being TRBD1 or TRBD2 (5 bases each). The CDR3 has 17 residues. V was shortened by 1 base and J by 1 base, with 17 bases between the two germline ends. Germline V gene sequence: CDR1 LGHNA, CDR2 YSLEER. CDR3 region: CASSQGSYRDLSYEQYF. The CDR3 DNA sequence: TGCGCCAGCAGCCAAGGGAGCTATCGGGACCTTTCCTACGAGCAGTACTTC.

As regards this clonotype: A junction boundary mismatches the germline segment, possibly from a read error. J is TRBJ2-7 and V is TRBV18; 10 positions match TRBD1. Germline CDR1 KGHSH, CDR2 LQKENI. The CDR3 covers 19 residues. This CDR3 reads CASSPVITNAGQGIYGQYF. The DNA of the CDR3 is TGTGCCAGCTCACCAGTGATCACCAATGCGGGACAGGGGATTTACGGGCAGTACTTC.

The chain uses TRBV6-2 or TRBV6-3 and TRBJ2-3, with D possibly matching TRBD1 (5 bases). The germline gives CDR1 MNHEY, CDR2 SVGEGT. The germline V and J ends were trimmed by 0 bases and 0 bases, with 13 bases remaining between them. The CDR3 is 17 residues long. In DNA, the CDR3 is TGTGCCAGCAGTTACTCGGGGTGGGGCCGTAGCACAGATACGCAGTATTTT. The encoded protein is CASSYSGWGRSTDTQYF.

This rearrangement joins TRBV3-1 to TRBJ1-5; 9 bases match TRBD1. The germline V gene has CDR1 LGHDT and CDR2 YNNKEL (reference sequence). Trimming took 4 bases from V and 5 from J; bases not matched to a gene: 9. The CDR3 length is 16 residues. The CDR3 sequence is CASSPEGQGPHQPQHF. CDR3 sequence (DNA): TGTGCCAGCAGCCCCGAAGGACAGGGGCCCCATCAGCCCCAGCATTTT.

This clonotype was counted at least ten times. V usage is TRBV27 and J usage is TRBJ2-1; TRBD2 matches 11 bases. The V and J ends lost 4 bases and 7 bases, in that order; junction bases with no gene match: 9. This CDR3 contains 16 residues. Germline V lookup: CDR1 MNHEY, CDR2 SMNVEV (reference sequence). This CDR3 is CASSSLAGGLGNEQFF. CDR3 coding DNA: TGTGCCAGCAGTTCGTTAGCGGGAGGGCTGGGGAATGAGCAGTTCTTC.

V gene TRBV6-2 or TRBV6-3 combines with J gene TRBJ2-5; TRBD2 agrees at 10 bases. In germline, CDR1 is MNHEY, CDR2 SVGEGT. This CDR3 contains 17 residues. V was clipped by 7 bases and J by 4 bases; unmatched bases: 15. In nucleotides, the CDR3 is TGTGCCAGCAAAATGAGAGACAGGACTAGCGGTGGAGAGACCCAGTACTTC. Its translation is CASKMRDRTSGGETQYF.

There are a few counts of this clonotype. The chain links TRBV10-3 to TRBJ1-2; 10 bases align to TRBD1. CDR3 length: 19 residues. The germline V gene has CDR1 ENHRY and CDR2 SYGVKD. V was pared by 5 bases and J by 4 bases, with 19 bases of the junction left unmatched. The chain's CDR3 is CAISPIGRTGGVDGYGYTF. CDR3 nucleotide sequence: TGTGCCATCAGTCCTATCGGGCGGACAGGGGGAGTGGACGGCTATGGCTACACCTTC.

In nucleotides, the CDR3 is TGTGCCATCAGTGAGGAGAGCGGGAACCAAGAGACCCAGTACTTC. It translates to CAISEESGNQETQYF. The chain links TRBV10-3 to TRBJ2-5, with 7 bases identical to TRBD2. Germline V CDR1 and CDR2: ENHRY, SYGVKD. V lost 2 bases to trimming and J lost 0 bases; unmatched junction nucleotides: 3. This CDR3 region has 15 residues.